This TCR beta chain was identified during a study of T-cell memory formation after mild COVID-19. Background on the study: Among the donors, TCR clusters were largely specific to each donor.

The trim removed 3 bases at V and 2 bases at J, leaving 13 bases unmatched. The CDR3 has 19 residues. From germline, CDR1 is SGHRS and CDR2 YFSETQ. Overall study findings and caveats: Mostly located in CM and EM were contracting CD4+ clones, with contracting CD8+ clones located in EMRA. A subset of responding clones appeared in pre-infection memory, suggesting cross-reactive memory joined. The second-wave clones peaking on day 37 were not confirmed as SARS-CoV-2-specific.

TCRdb ran MiXCR on the 5' RACE reads and lists one entry per CDR3 protein. The sample lists more than 450,000 distinct CDR3 sequences, about 20% occurring once. As concerns this clonotype: Its antigen is currently unknown.

This TCR was sampled from an adult woman who had mild COVID-19 (a few samples of this study predate the infection). Cell type and time point are not known. The chain has TRBV5-1 and TRBJ2-3, with 12 positions matching TRBD2. Source material: PBMCs or a T cell subset sorted from them (not recorded which). The DNA of the CDR3 is TGCGCCAGCAGCTCCTTGACTAGCGGGGGCCTTAAGCCCACAGATACGCAGTATTTT. Translating gives CASSSLTSGGLKPTDTQYF.